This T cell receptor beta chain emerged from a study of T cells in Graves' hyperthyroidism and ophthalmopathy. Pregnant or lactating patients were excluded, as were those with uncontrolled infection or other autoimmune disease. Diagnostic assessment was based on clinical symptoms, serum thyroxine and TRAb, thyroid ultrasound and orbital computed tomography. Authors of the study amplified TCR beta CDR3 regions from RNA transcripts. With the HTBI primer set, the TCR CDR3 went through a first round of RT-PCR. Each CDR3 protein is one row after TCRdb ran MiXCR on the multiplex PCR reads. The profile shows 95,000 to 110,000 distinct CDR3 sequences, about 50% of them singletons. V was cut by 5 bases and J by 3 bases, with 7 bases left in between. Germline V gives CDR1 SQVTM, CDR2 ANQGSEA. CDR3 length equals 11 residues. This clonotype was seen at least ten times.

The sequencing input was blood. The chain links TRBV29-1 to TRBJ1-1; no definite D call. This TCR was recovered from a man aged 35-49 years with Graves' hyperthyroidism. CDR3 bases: TGCAGCGTTTCGTTAGACACTGAAGCTTTCTTT. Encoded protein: CSVSLDTEAFF.